One sample yielded the 26 T cell receptor beta chains listed below, sequenced in a study of blood T cell repertoires in COVID-19. Produced via immunoSEQ multiplex PCR; TCRdb's table is partial and in-frame only. Found here are 400,000 or so clones, around 90% of them singletons; the top ten hold less than 0.95%. Sequenced material: peripheral blood. The source is a man between 18 and 29 years old with COVID-19, enrolled during active disease.

The chain has TRBV7-2 and TRBJ1-2, with 9 nucleotides matching TRBD1. This CDR3 is 14 amino acids long. In germline, CDR1 is SGHTA, CDR2 FQGNSA. Trimming took 4 bases from V and 5 from J; bases not matched to a gene: 5. CDR3 in DNA: TGTGCCAGCAGCTCGGGACAGGGACCATATGGCTACACCTTC. Amino acids: CASSSGQGPYGYTF.

The chain has TRBV10-1 and TRBJ1-3; D is unclear. V gave up 6 bases and J gave up 0 bases, with 9 bases separating them. The CDR3 length is 14 residues. Germline V lookup: CDR1 WNHNN, CDR2 SYGVQD (reference sequence). CDR3: CASSTASSGNTIYF. The CDR3 DNA reads as TGCGCCAGCAGCACAGCCAGCTCTGGAAACACCATATATTTT.

The chain combines TRBV7-9 with TRBJ2-7; D unclear. The CDR3 has 14 amino acids. V lost 0 bases and J 1 base, leaving 7 bases between the germline ends. Germline V gives CDR1 SEHNR, CDR2 FQNEAQ (reference sequence). The CDR3 nucleotides read TGTGCCAGCAGCTTAGCCTCTCGGTCCTACGAGCAGTACTTC. Its protein product is CASSLASRSYEQYF.

This clone has just one count. This chain connects TRBV19 to TRBJ2-7; the match to TRBD1 covers 11 bases. J lost 5 bases, V lost 3 bases, and 6 bases had no gene match. Germline V gene data show CDR1 as LNHDA and CDR2 as SQIVND (reference sequence). This CDR3 is 15 amino acids long. Here the CDR3 reads CASSIPRTGGDEQYF. The DNA for the CDR3 is TGTGCCAGTAGTATCCCGAGGACAGGGGGCGACGAGCAGTACTTC.

The V gene is TRBV28, the J gene TRBJ1-2; the match to TRBD1 covers 12 bases. This CDR3 spans 16 amino acids. CDR1 and CDR2 (germline): MDHEN, SYDVKM. Germline trimming cut 7 bases from V and 2 bases from J; bases unmatched to any gene: 8. The CDR3 sequence is CASISGTGGANYGYTF. The CDR3 coding sequence is TGTGCCAGCATCTCGGGGACAGGGGGCGCCAACTATGGCTACACCTTC.

In its sample, this clone was seen once. The rearrangement joins TRBV7-2 to TRBJ1-2; TRBD1 matches 8 bases. CDR3 size: 15 residues. The trim removed 1 base at V and 8 bases at J, leaving 9 bases unmatched. The germline V gene encodes CDR1 SGHTA and CDR2 FQGNSA. The CDR3 loop reads CASSLGSRPGGGYTF. The CDR3 region has the DNA TGTGCCAGCAGCTTAGGTTCCAGGCCAGGGGGCGGCTACACCTTC.

The J gene is TRBJ2-1, the V gene TRBV7-9; 7 nucleotides agree with TRBD1. V shed 6 bases and J 0 bases; nucleotides not matched to a gene: 2. Per germline, CDR1 SEHNR and CDR2 FQNEAQ (reference sequence). The CDR3 is made up of 14 amino acids. The CDR3 DNA sequence: TGTGCCAGCAGATCAGGGGGCTCCTACAATGAGCAGTTCTTC. It translates to CASRSGGSYNEQFF.

The rearrangement links TRBV7-9 to TRBJ1-2; TRBD1 agrees at 11 bases. V trimming: 1 base; J trimming: 6 bases; junction bases outside the gene matches: 10. The CDR3 consists of 17 residues. CDR1 is SEHNR and CDR2 is FQNEAQ in the germline V gene (reference sequence). Here the CDR3 reads CASSLGGTGGVVDGYTF. Written as DNA, the CDR3 is TGTGCCAGCAGCTTAGGAGGGACAGGGGGGGTCGTGGATGGCTACACCTTC.

This clone was counted once. J is TRBJ2-7 and V is TRBV19; 10 bases line up with TRBD2. There are 13 residues in the CDR3. V shed 4 bases and J 6 bases; nucleotides not matched to a gene: 3. Per germline, CDR1 LNHDA and CDR2 SQIVND (reference sequence). This CDR3 is CASSTGTSAEQYF. For the CDR3, the DNA is TGTGCCAGTAGTACCGGGACTAGCGCCGAGCAGTACTTC.

The J gene is TRBJ1-6, the V gene TRBV10-3, with D perhaps TRBD1 (5 bases). The CDR3 loop spans 18 amino acids. Per germline, CDR1 ENHRY and CDR2 SYGVKD. The ends were cut back, 3 bases at V and 5 bases at J, with 20 bases in the middle. The CDR3 is CAISDPTASQANNSPLHF. The CDR3 DNA follows: TGTGCCATCAGTGACCCGACAGCTAGTCAAGCTAATAATTCACCCCTCCACTTT.

This clone was detected once. CDR3 DNA: TGCGCCAGCAGCCCCAACCCCGTGAGCGGGAGGCGCAGCGAGCAGTACTTC. Translating gives CASSPNPVSGRRSEQYF. This sequence joins TRBV5-1 and TRBJ2-7, with TRBD2 matching over 9 bases. Germline CDR1 is SGHRS and CDR2 is YFSETQ. CDR3 length: 17 residues. The V gene end was trimmed by 4 bases and the J gene end by 6 bases; junction bases not matched to a gene: 17.

V gene TRBV7-3 combines with J gene TRBJ1-2, with 8 bases that match TRBD1. V trimming: 5 bases; J trimming: 4 bases; junction bases outside the gene matches: 9. Looked up from germline, CDR1 is SGHTA and CDR2 is FQGTGA. The CDR3 sequence is 15 residues long. CDR3 coding DNA: TGTGCCAGCAGCCCGGAACCCACAGGGGGCTATGGCTACACCTTC. Protein sequence: CASSPEPTGGYGYTF.

V usage is TRBV5-1 and J usage is TRBJ2-5; TRBD1 agrees at 10 bases. V trimming: 4 bases; J trimming: 5 bases; junction bases outside the gene matches: 8. Looked up from germline, CDR1 is SGHRS and CDR2 is YFSETQ. The CDR3 has 15 amino acids. In nucleotides, the CDR3 is TGCGCCAGCAGCACGGGGACAGGGGCTGGGGAGACCCAGTACTTC. Translation: CASSTGTGAGETQYF.

The J gene is TRBJ2-7, the V gene TRBV24-1; 9 bases agree with TRBD1. The V gene's germline CDR1 is KGHDR and CDR2 SFDVKD. The CDR3 contains 15 residues. After removal of 4 bases from V and 6 bases from J, the junction contained 9 bases not matched to a gene. The CDR3 spells CATSDPRTGGSEQYF. The CDR3 nucleotides read TGTGCCACCAGTGACCCAAGAACAGGGGGCAGCGAGCAGTACTTC.

The chain recombines TRBV5-1 with TRBJ1-6; TRBD1 matches 8 bases. CDR3 length equals 12 residues. Per the germline V gene, CDR1 is SGHRS and CDR2 is YFSETQ. J was trimmed by 14 bases and V by 4 bases; bases with no gene match: 5. This chain's CDR3 is CASSTDRETLHF. The CDR3 bases are TGCGCCAGCAGCACGGACAGGGAAACCCTCCACTTT.

The gene calls are TRBV15 and TRBJ2-1; the match to TRBD2 covers 13 bases. CDR3 length: 16 amino acids. Unmatched junction bases numbered 5, after V lost 5 bases and J lost 4 bases. CDR1 is LNHNV, CDR2 YYDKDF, per germline (reference sequence). The CDR3 protein is CATSVGLAGAYNEQFF. CDR3 nucleotide sequence: TGTGCCACCAGCGTTGGACTAGCGGGGGCGTACAATGAGCAGTTCTTC.

CDR3 in amino acids: CASSPHGAGGAETQYF. CDR3 DNA sequence: TGTGCCAGCAGCCCACACGGGGCGGGAGGAGCAGAGACCCAGTACTTC. The chain recombines TRBV28 with TRBJ2-5, with 8 bases matching TRBD2. The CDR3 contains 16 residues. Trimming took 6 bases from V and 4 from J; bases not matched to a gene: 13. In germline, CDR1 is MDHEN, CDR2 SYDVKM.

The chain is built from TRBV27 and TRBJ2-3, with TRBD2 matching over 9 bases. The CDR3 totals 16 residues. The V segment lost 6 bases and the J segment 4 bases; nucleotides outside the gene matches: 11. Germline assignment: CDR1 MNHEY and CDR2 SMNVEV (reference sequence). The CDR3 nucleotides read TGTGCCAGCAGAATGGAGGCGGGAGGGCTTGCAGATACGCAGTATTTT. Translating it yields CASRMEAGGLADTQYF.

The chain couples TRBV19 to TRBJ2-4, with D possibly matching TRBD1 (6 bases). Trimming stripped 3 bases from V and 3 bases from J, with 15 bases between. The CDR3 is 16 residues long. Germline CDR1 is LNHDA and CDR2 is SQIVND (reference sequence). This chain's CDR3 is CASSIGDMLVKNIQYF. The CDR3 nucleotides are TGTGCCAGTAGTATCGGGGACATGTTGGTCAAAAACATTCAGTACTTC.

The V gene is TRBV3-1 (or the pseudogene TRBV3-2), the J gene TRBJ2-2; 13 bases are a match to TRBD2. CDR1 is LGHDT, CDR2 YNNKEL, per germline (reference sequence). This CDR3 contains 17 residues. The junction had 6 bases not matched to a gene; V was cut back by 1 base and J by 7 bases. The CDR3, as DNA: TGTGCCAGCAGCCAAGTCTTCGGACTAGCGGGAGTCGGGGAGCTGTTTTTT. As protein: CASSQVFGLAGVGELFF.

V gene TRBV7-8 combines with J gene TRBJ1-1; TRBD1 is a possible D gene (6 bases). Trimming stripped 1 base from V and 0 bases from J, with 21 bases between. In germline, CDR1 is SGHVS, CDR2 FQNEAQ. The CDR3 loop spans 19 amino acids. The CDR3 DNA follows: TGTGCCAGCAGCTTAGTCCGTTCAGGGGAATGGAGGATGAACACTGAAGCTTTCTTT. Protein: CASSLVRSGEWRMNTEAFF.

In DNA, the CDR3 is TGTGCCAGCAGCTTTTATCAGCGGGAGTCGCAATTCTTC. Protein sequence: CASSFYQRESQFF. V is TRBV11-2 and J is TRBJ2-1; TRBD2 matches at 8 bases. The CDR3 spans 13 residues. V lost 3 bases, J lost 16 bases, and 11 bases stayed unmatched. Per the germline V gene, CDR1 is SGHAT and CDR2 is FQNNGV.

The chain employs TRBV5-1 and TRBJ2-7; 8 bases match TRBD1. Germline V gene sequence: CDR1 SGHRS, CDR2 YFSETQ. V lost 0 bases to trimming and J lost 1 base; unmatched junction nucleotides: 6. CDR3 length: 16 residues. CDR3 DNA: TGCGCCAGCAGCTTGGGAGGACAGGGCGCTTCCTACGAGCAGTACTTC. Protein: CASSLGGQGASYEQYF.

This clone was detected only once. The V call is TRBV28, the J call TRBJ2-1; the match to TRBD2 covers 8 bases. J was trimmed by 9 bases and V by 3 bases; bases with no gene match: 13. The length of the CDR3 is 16 residues. The germline gives CDR1 MDHEN, CDR2 SYDVKM. The CDR3 sequence is CASSLTGTRGWSEQFF. CDR3 sequence (DNA): TGTGCCAGCAGTTTGACCGGGACTAGAGGGTGGAGTGAGCAGTTCTTC.

As DNA, the CDR3 is TGTGCCAGCAGCCAAGATCGGGGAAAAAACACCGGGGAGCTGTTTTTT. Translated, it gives CASSQDRGKNTGELFF. This rearrangement joins TRBV3-1 (or the pseudogene TRBV3-2) to TRBJ2-2; D is perhaps TRBD2 (5 bases). CDR1 and CDR2 from the germline V gene are LGHDT and YNNKEL (reference sequence). The V and J ends lost 0 bases and 2 bases respectively, with 10 bases between them. The CDR3 loop spans 16 amino acids.

To note about this clone: This same CDR3 is encoded by further DNA sequences in the sample. V is TRBV7-9 and J is TRBJ2-5; tentative D call: TRBD2 (6 bases). Trimming took off 5 bases at V and 2 bases at J, with 9 bases between the two ends. This CDR3 contains 13 residues. CDR1 SEHNR and CDR2 FQNEAQ come from the germline V gene (reference sequence). CDR3 in DNA: TGTGCCAGCAGCCGGGACTCTCAAGAGACCCAGTACTTC. It codes for CASSRDSQETQYF.